The 13 T cell receptor beta chains below were found in one sample sequenced in a study of blood T cell repertoires in COVID-19. Method: immunoSEQ multiplex PCR; TCRdb's copy keeps in-frame clones and lacks some. The profile shows more than 200,000 clones, 83% of them singletons. Sequencing was done on a sample of peripheral blood. The source is a woman aged 40 to 50 with active or convalescent COVID-19.

The chain combines TRBV3-1 (or the pseudogene TRBV3-2) with TRBJ2-1, with D maybe TRBD2 (6 bases). The germline V and J ends were trimmed by 4 bases and 5 bases, with 18 bases remaining between them. The CDR3 extends over 16 amino acids. Germline CDR1 reads LGHDT; CDR2 reads YNNKEL (reference sequence). CDR3 DNA: TGTGCCAGCAGCCCCCGGGTCGGGGGAACTAACAATGAGCAGTTCTTC. Translating it yields CASSPRVGGTNNEQFF.

V gene TRBV6-2 or TRBV6-3 combines with J gene TRBJ2-7; 10 nucleotides line up with TRBD1. The V gene end was trimmed by 5 bases and the J gene end by 6 bases; junction bases not matched to a gene: 10. Germline V CDR1 and CDR2: MNHEY, SVGEGT. This CDR3 comprises 15 residues. Written as DNA, the CDR3 is TGTGCCAGCAGTGCCCGCGGACAGGGGGATCGCGAGCAGTACTTC. It is translated as CASSARGQGDREQYF.

V gene TRBV3-1 (or the pseudogene TRBV3-2) combines with J gene TRBJ1-2; 7 nucleotides match TRBD1. CDR3 length: 14 residues. The germline gives CDR1 LGHDT, CDR2 YNNKEL (reference sequence). Germline trimming cut 1 base from V and 4 bases from J; bases unmatched to any gene: 3. CDR3 coding DNA: TGTGCCAGCAGCCAAGCAGGGACAGTCTATGGCTACACCTTC. Amino acids: CASSQAGTVYGYTF.

This clone has only one observation. The rearrangement joins TRBV5-1 to TRBJ2-2, with D tentatively TRBD2 (5 bases). The CDR3 spans 15 residues. V lost 1 base to trimming and J lost 0 bases, with 7 bases between them. The germline V gene encodes CDR1 SGHRS and CDR2 YFSETQ. CDR3 coding DNA: TGCGCCAGCAGCTTGTACGGGGCGAACACCGGGGAGCTGTTTTTT. Amino acid sequence: CASSLYGANTGELFF.

The CDR3 sequence is CASSSGTPRGTDTQYF. In DNA form, the CDR3 reads TGTGCCAGCAGCTCGGGGACACCCAGAGGAACAGATACGCAGTATTTT. This chain uses TRBV11-1 with TRBJ2-3, with D perhaps TRBD1 (6 bases). The CDR3 length is 16 residues. V was cut by 4 bases and J by 3 bases, with 17 bases left in between. Germline values: CDR1 SGHAT, CDR2 FQDESV (reference sequence).

This clone was detected only once. The chain has TRBV11-3 and TRBJ2-1; TRBD2 matches 9 bases. With 3 bases clipped from V and 7 bases from J, the junction kept 4 bases outside the gene matches. The length of the CDR3 is 14 residues. CDR1 and CDR2 from the germline V gene are SGHNT and YENEEA. CDR3 sequence: CASSFSGGKNEQFF. DNA of the CDR3: TGTGCCAGCAGCTTCAGCGGGGGGAAGAATGAGCAGTTCTTC.

The gene calls are TRBV4-2 and TRBJ2-5; TRBD2 agrees at 12 bases. Trimming at V came to 6 bases and at J to 3 bases, leaving 5 bases not matched to a gene. This CDR3 is 15 amino acids long. Germline V gene sequence: CDR1 LGHNA, CDR2 YNFKEQ. The DNA of the CDR3 is TGTGCCAGCAGTTCCCTAGCGGGGGGGGAAGAGACCCAGTACTTC. Encoded protein: CASSSLAGGEETQYF.

J is TRBJ2-3 and V is TRBV5-4, with D possibly being TRBD1 (6 bases). Deletions cut 2 bases from V and 2 bases from J, with 9 bases between. Germline CDR1 is SGHNT and CDR2 is YYREEE (reference sequence). CDR3 length: 14 residues. CDR3 sequence reads: CASSFGQTTDTQYF. Here the CDR3 DNA reads TGTGCCAGCAGCTTTGGACAGACCACAGATACGCAGTATTTT.

This clone was observed once. The V gene is TRBV28, the J gene TRBJ1-4; the D gene is possibly TRBD1 (6 bases). Germline V gene data show CDR1 as MDHEN and CDR2 as SYDVKM. The CDR3 extends over 16 amino acids. With 6 bases removed from V and 5 bases from J, the gap between germline ends came to 19 bases. The CDR3 protein is CASSPNGQSGNEKLFF. The DNA of the CDR3 is TGTGCCAGCAGCCCTAATGGACAGTCGGGAAATGAAAAACTGTTTTTT.

The CDR3 DNA reads TGTGCCAGCAGCCGGACTAGCGGGGGGTCCGTTAAAAACATTCAGTACTTC. Encoded protein: CASSRTSGGSVKNIQYF. The rearrangement joins TRBV4-2 to TRBJ2-4, with TRBD2 matching over 14 bases. Germline lookup yields CDR1 LGHNA and CDR2 YNFKEQ. The V and J ends lost 4 bases and 4 bases, in that order; junction bases with no gene match: 6. The CDR3 covers 17 residues.

The table lists this clone with many counts. The chain uses TRBV29-1 and TRBJ1-2, with D tentatively TRBD1 (5 bases). CDR3 length: 11 residues. The V gene lost 8 bases and the J gene lost 4 bases, with 11 bases spanning the gap. Germline V gives CDR1 SQVTM, CDR2 ANQGSEA. The CDR3 DNA follows: TGCAGCCTCTCGGGGGTCTATGGCTACACCTTC. Residues: CSLSGVYGYTF.

The V and J genes are TRBV19 and TRBJ1-2; 7 bases fit TRBD1. Trimming cost V 10 bases and J 4 bases; bases outside gene matches: 12. Germline CDR1 is LNHDA and CDR2 is SQIVND (reference sequence). The CDR3 totals 14 residues. The CDR3 here is CAIFTGDVRYGYTF. In DNA, the CDR3 is TGTGCCATTTTTACAGGGGATGTACGCTATGGCTACACCTTC.

The rearrangement links TRBV5-1 to TRBJ1-3; no clear D. Germline CDR1 reads SGHRS; CDR2 reads YFSETQ. Trimming removed 4 bases at V and 4 bases at J, with 12 bases between. This CDR3 has 14 residues. Here the CDR3 reads CASSDDTPGNTIYF. In DNA, the CDR3 is TGCGCCAGCAGCGATGACACCCCCGGAAACACCATATATTTT.